One and the same sample provided the 20 T cell receptor beta chains below, sequenced in a study of beta chain features in type 1 diabetes. Expressed TCRB transcripts were sequenced because the isolated RNA had all been reverse transcribed beforehand. The data were produced by immunoSEQ multiplex PCR, yet TCRdb's version contains in-frame clones alone and is incomplete. The sample holds some 140,000 clones, about 9.2% seen once. The sequenced sample consisted of central memory CD4+ T cells from blood. The receptors derive from a man between 18 and 29 years old in good health.

The chain employs TRBV6-4 and TRBJ2-7; D uncertain. The V gene lost 3 bases and the J gene lost 7 bases, with 7 bases spanning the gap. The germline gives CDR1 MRHNA, CDR2 SNTAGT. CDR3 length: 11 residues. The CDR3 here is CASSEISEQYF. In nucleotides, the CDR3 is TGTGCCAGCAGTGAAATATCTGAGCAGTACTTC.

The V gene is TRBV7-3, the J gene TRBJ2-1; the match to TRBD2 covers 10 bases. Germline CDR1 and CDR2: SGHTA and FQGTGA. The CDR3 is 14 amino acids. V gave up 0 bases and J gave up 10 bases; unmatched junction bases: 3. The CDR3 DNA reads as TGTGCCAGCAGCTTAACGGCTAGCGGGGGCGAGCAGTTCTTC. Protein sequence: CASSLTASGGEQFF.

The gene calls are TRBV4-3 and TRBJ2-5; D is possibly TRBD2 (5 bases). Germline V gene data show CDR1 as LGHNA and CDR2 as YSLEER. This CDR3 region has 16 residues. The V and J ends lost 0 bases and 8 bases respectively, with 19 bases between them. In DNA, the CDR3 is TGCGCCAGCAGCCAAGATTGGTCACCGGGGTTGGATACCCAGTACTTC. Its protein product is CASSQDWSPGLDTQYF.

This clone was seen a handful of times. The rearrangement links TRBV5-1 to TRBJ2-7, with TRBD1 matching over 7 bases. The germline CDR1 and CDR2 sequences are SGHRS and YFSETQ. CDR3 length equals 12 residues. V shed 7 bases, J shed 5 bases, and the junction held 6 bases outside the gene matches. The CDR3 loop is CASLQGTHEQYF. CDR3 coding DNA: TGCGCCAGCCTACAGGGGACCCACGAGCAGTACTTC.

This clone came up a few times. V usage is TRBV5-6 and J usage is TRBJ1-5, with TRBD1 matching over 9 bases. Germline V gene data show CDR1 as SGHDT and CDR2 as YYEEEE. This CDR3 comprises 16 residues. V shed 4 bases, J shed 4 bases, and the junction held 9 bases outside the gene matches. The CDR3 loop reads CASSPGQGRGNQPQHF. CDR3 DNA: TGTGCCAGCAGCCCCGGACAGGGGAGGGGTAATCAGCCCCAGCATTTT.

In this sample, this clone turned up a few times. J is TRBJ1-5 and V is TRBV2; 10 nucleotides line up with TRBD1. The CDR3 runs 15 residues. Trimming removed 8 bases from V and 6 bases from J; junction bases left unmatched: 10. Germline CDR1 is SNHLY and CDR2 is FYNNEI. The CDR3 loop reads CASARDRGSSQPQHF. CDR3 coding DNA: TGTGCCAGCGCCCGGGACAGGGGATCCTCTCAGCCCCAGCATTTT.

This clone has at least ten counts. The CDR3 region is CASSREAGGPETQYF. Here the CDR3 DNA reads TGTGCCAGCAGCAGAGAAGCGGGGGGGCCGGAGACCCAGTACTTC. The chain carries TRBV7-9 and TRBJ2-5; TRBD2 matches at 10 bases. J gave up 5 bases and V 5 bases, and 8 bases lay outside the gene matches. This CDR3 has 15 residues. Germline lookup yields CDR1 SEHNR and CDR2 FQNEAQ (reference sequence).

This clone has a count of ten or more. The CDR3 nucleotides are TGTGCCAGCAGTCCCCTCGCTGGTAGGGGCACCTACGAGCAGTACTTC. Its translation: CASSPLAGRGTYEQYF. The chain uses TRBV4-2 and TRBJ2-7, with D possibly TRBD1 on 5 matching bases. CDR1 and CDR2 from the germline V gene are LGHNA and YNFKEQ. This CDR3 region has 16 residues. The V and J ends lost 6 bases and 2 bases respectively, with 20 bases between them.

The J gene is TRBJ2-1, the V gene TRBV9; 7 bases fit TRBD1. The V gene's germline CDR1 is SGDLS and CDR2 YYNGEE. V dropped 2 bases and J dropped 5; count of bases not matched to a gene: 10. This CDR3 spans 16 amino acids. The CDR3 region is CASSVTGTVSNNEQFF. CDR3 bases: TGTGCCAGCAGCGTGACCGGGACAGTGAGTAACAATGAGCAGTTCTTC.

The gene calls are TRBV7-9 and TRBJ1-4, with D possibly being TRBD1 (6 bases). Germline-derived CDR1 and CDR2 are SEHNR and FQNEAQ (reference sequence). Trimming left V 0 bases short and J 1 base short, with 12 bases between. The CDR3 has 17 residues. CDR3 nucleotides: TGTGCCAGCAGCTTAGCAGCAACAGGGTTAACTAATGAAAAACTGTTTTTT. This codes for CASSLAATGLTNEKLFF.

The genes are TRBV7-2 and TRBJ1-6, with 7 positions matching TRBD1. This CDR3 is built from 15 residues. Germline V gene lookup returns CDR1 SGHTA and CDR2 FQGNSA. V lost 4 bases and J lost 3; bases outside the gene matches: 3. The CDR3 loop reads CASSSGGHYNSPLHF. CDR3 DNA sequence: TGTGCCAGCAGCTCAGGGGGGCACTATAATTCACCCCTCCACTTT.

This clone was counted only a few times. This chain joins TRBV19 and TRBJ1-6; D gene unclear. V gave up 6 bases and J gave up 9 bases, with 9 bases separating them. The CDR3 is made up of 12 amino acids. Germline V gives CDR1 LNHDA, CDR2 SQIVND (reference sequence). As DNA, the CDR3 is TGTGCCAGTAGAGTGGCCCTTTCACCCCTCCACTTT. This gives the protein CASRVALSPLHF.

Notes on this clone: The identical CDR3 is also encoded by other nucleotide sequences in the sample. The genes are TRBV28 and TRBJ2-5; tentative D call: TRBD2 (5 bases). Trimming left V 3 bases short and J 4 bases short, with 6 bases between. Germline CDR1 reads MDHEN; CDR2 reads SYDVKM. CDR3 length: 12 residues. The CDR3 spells CASSFRGETQYF. In DNA form, the CDR3 reads TGTGCCAGCAGTTTTCGGGGAGAGACCCAGTACTTC.

This clone has more than one count but fewer than ten. The chain links TRBV5-5 to TRBJ2-5; D not resolved. Looked up from germline, CDR1 is SGHKS and CDR2 is YYEKEE (reference sequence). V gave up 2 bases and J gave up 3 bases, with 5 bases separating them. CDR3 length: 12 amino acids. The CDR3 loop is CASSFQEETQYF. As DNA, the CDR3 is TGTGCCAGCAGCTTCCAGGAAGAGACCCAGTACTTC.

This clone occurred a few times. This rearrangement joins TRBV18 to TRBJ2-3; 7 nucleotides line up with TRBD1. CDR3 size: 13 residues. V lost 7 bases and J lost 4; bases outside the gene matches: 5. Per the germline V gene, CDR1 is KGHSH and CDR2 is LQKENI. This CDR3 reads CASLQGGSDTQYF. The CDR3 DNA is TGTGCCAGCTTACAAGGGGGCTCAGATACGCAGTATTTT.

This clone appeared a few times. The rearrangement links TRBV29-1 to TRBJ2-1, with 14 bases lining up with TRBD2. The V gene end was trimmed by 3 bases and the J gene end by 0 bases; junction bases not matched to a gene: 4. The germline V gene has CDR1 SQVTM and CDR2 ANQGSEA. The CDR3 loop spans 17 amino acids. This CDR3 reads CSVDRLAGGSSYNEQFF. CDR3 nucleotide sequence: TGCAGCGTTGATCGACTAGCGGGGGGGAGCTCCTACAATGAGCAGTTCTTC.

This clone was detected ten times or more. This chain links TRBV5-4 with TRBJ2-3; the match to TRBD1 covers 10 bases. The CDR3 is 16 amino acids. The germline gives CDR1 SGHNT, CDR2 YYREEE (reference sequence). V was pared by 0 bases and J by 3 bases, with 4 bases of the junction left unmatched. The CDR3 DNA is TGTGCCAGCAGCTTGGGGGGACAGGGGAGGACAGATACGCAGTATTTT. This gives the protein CASSLGGQGRTDTQYF.

This chain uses TRBV5-8 with TRBJ1-6; the D is unclear. This CDR3 has 13 amino acids. Trimming left V 4 bases short and J 10 bases short, with 12 bases between. CDR1 and CDR2 (germline): SGHTS, YDEGEE. The CDR3 nucleotides are TGTGCCAGCAGCGCGACATTTTCCTCACCCCTCCACTTT. It yields the protein CASSATFSSPLHF.

This chain uses TRBV27 with TRBJ2-6; D possibly corresponds to TRBD2 (5 bases). Trimming pared 5 bases from V and 0 bases from J, leaving 14 bases between. CDR3 length: 17 residues. Germline-derived CDR1 and CDR2 are MNHEY and SMNVEV (reference sequence). The CDR3 DNA reads TGTGCCAGCAGTGTCCTGCCCGGGGACTCTGGGGCCAACGTCCTGACTTTC. This encodes CASSVLPGDSGANVLTF. Based on the CDR3 plus reference TRBV27 and TRBJ2-6, the full variable domain is EAQVTQNPRYLITVTGKKLTVTCSQNMNHEYMSWYRQDPGLGLRQIYYSMNVEVTDKGDVPEGYKVSRKEKRNFPLILESPSPNQTSLYFCASSVLPGDSGANVLTFGAGSRLTVL.

This clone was counted a few times. The chain uses TRBV6-5 and TRBJ2-7; 9 bases line up with TRBD2. The CDR3 loop spans 15 amino acids. The V segment lost 6 bases and the J segment 5 bases; nucleotides outside the gene matches: 11. Per the germline V gene, CDR1 is MNHEY and CDR2 is SVGAGI. The CDR3 loop is CASRSGGQGRNEQYF. CDR3 bases: TGTGCCAGCAGAAGCGGGGGGCAGGGACGGAACGAGCAGTACTTC.